These T cell receptor beta chains were read from a single sample in a study of CD8 T cells in Susac syndrome. TCRdb recomputed calls from the immunoSEQ multiplex PCR reads with MiXCR, one row per CDR3 protein. The sample has 200,000 to 250,000 distinct CDR3 sequences, 95% seen once; the top ten hold 0.085% to 0.1%. Sequenced input: CD4+ T cells from PBMCs. The receptor source for this set is a human donor with multiple sclerosis. The CDR3 runs from the conserved cysteine through the conserved F or W. Fields, in order: V gene, J gene, D gene, CDR3 length, clone size, CDR3 protein, CDR3 DNA. A D gene is named only where the DNA matches it firmly. Clone size is not always given. Where it is, it says once, few, many or a class for expanded clones.

>TRBV23-1|TRBJ2-7|.|18|.
CASSRGRSTSLVLRKQYF
TGCGCCAGCAGCCGCGGACGGAGTACCTCGTTGGTTTTGAGAAAGCAGTACTTC
>TRBV18|TRBJ2-1|.|11|.
CASSPLRESFF
TGTGCCAGCTCACCACTAAGGGAGTCGTTCTTC
>TRBV20-1|TRBJ1-5|.|13|.
CSAKGIDNQPQHF
TGCAGTGCTAAGGGGATCGACAATCAGCCCCAGCATTTT
>TRBV3-1|TRBJ1-1|TRBD1|15|.
CASSQGRQGHTEAFF
TGTGCCAGCAGCCAGGGGAGACAGGGACACACTGAAGCTTTCTTT
>TRBV20-1|TRBJ2-7|TRBD2|12|once
CSARDAAGSKYF
TGCAGTGCTAGAGATGCAGCGGGATCGAAGTACTTC
>TRBV20-1|TRBJ2-5|TRBD2|14|once
CSERGIMEQETQYF
TGCAGTGAGCGGGGGATCATGGAGCAAGAGACCCAGTACTTC
>TRBV10-3|TRBJ1-5|.|14|.
CAISAGQSGQPQHF
TGTGCCATCAGTGCGGGACAATCGGGTCAGCCCCAGCATTTT
>TRBV11-2|TRBJ1-1|.|10|.
CATVAGRAFF
TGTGCCACAGTGGCCGGTCGGGCTTTCTTT
>TRBV30|TRBJ1-2|.|15|once
CAWSVRLGDVYGYTF
TGTGCCTGGAGTGTCAGGTTGGGCGACGTCTATGGCTACACCTTC
>TRBV5-6|TRBJ2-1|.|14|.
CASSLVPEEPEQFF
TGTGCCAGCAGCTTGGTCCCCGAAGAGCCGGAGCAGTTCTTC
>TRBV4-1|TRBJ2-5|TRBD2|13|.
CASSQFSGGASYF
TGCGCCAGCAGCCAATTCAGCGGGGGGGCCAGTTACTTC
>TRBV15|TRBJ1-1|TRBD1|14|.
CATRTDRGNTEAFF
TGTGCCACCAGGACGGACAGGGGGAACACTGAAGCTTTCTTT
>TRBV18|TRBJ1-6|.|14|.
CASSPRDSEGSLHF
TGTGCCAGCTCACCCCGGGACTCGGAGGGATCCCTCCACTTT
>TRBV12-3/TRBV12-4|TRBJ2-7|.|15|once
CASSPPAWQAYEQYF
TGTGCCAGCAGCCCCCCCGCGTGGCAGGCCTACGAGCAGTACTTC
>TRBV9|TRBJ1-2|.|14|.
CASSVAMAGHGYTF
TGTGCCAGCAGCGTAGCTATGGCAGGGCATGGCTACACCTTC
>TRBV6-6|TRBJ1-1|.|14|.
CASSTFREWDEAFF
TGTGCCAGCAGCACTTTTCGGGAGTGGGATGAAGCTTTCTTT
>TRBV14|TRBJ1-2|.|13|.
CASSLGLTYGYTF
TGTGCCAGCAGCCTAGGACTGACCTATGGCTACACCTTC
>TRBV29-1|TRBJ2-3|.|14|.
CSGRSRGRADTQYF
TGCAGCGGCCGTTCTAGAGGTCGGGCAGATACGCAGTATTTT
>TRBV12-3/TRBV12-4|TRBJ2-1|TRBD1|14|once
CASSSGQTYNEQFF
TGTGCCAGCAGTTCGGGACAGACGTACAATGAGCAGTTCTTC
>TRBV19|TRBJ1-5|.|15|once
CASRRARAPYQPQHF
TGTGCCAGTAGAAGGGCCAGGGCTCCTTATCAGCCCCAGCATTTT
>TRBV7-9|TRBJ2-2|TRBD2|18|.
CASSLDFRLAPNTGELFF
TGTGCCAGCAGCTTAGATTTCCGACTAGCGCCAAACACCGGGGAGCTGTTTTTT
>TRBV7-2|TRBJ2-3|.|15|.
CASSFMDGGTDTQYF
TGTGCCAGCAGCTTTATGGATGGTGGAACAGATACGCAGTATTTT
>TRBV7-9|TRBJ2-1|.|14|.
CASSARSSYNEQFF
TGTGCCAGCAGCGCCCGAAGCTCCTACAATGAGCAGTTCTTC
>TRBV30|TRBJ1-2|TRBD1|14|.
CAWSIRGRGAGYTF
TGTGCCTGGAGCATTAGGGGGCGAGGCGCTGGCTACACCTTC
>TRBV20-1|TRBJ2-7|.|13|.
CSARWVSQHEQYF
TGCAGTGCTAGATGGGTTAGCCAGCACGAGCAGTACTTC
>TRBV20-1|TRBJ2-3|.|12|.
CSASGNSDTQYF
TGCAGTGCTAGCGGGAACTCCGATACGCAGTATTTT
>TRBV20-1|TRBJ2-1|.|16|.
CSARDAIKSSYNEQFF
TGCAGTGCTAGAGATGCAATCAAGAGCTCCTACAATGAGCAGTTCTTC
>TRBV6-5|TRBJ2-7|.|14|.
CASRIQGNHYEQYF
TGTGCCAGCAGAATACAGGGAAACCACTACGAGCAGTACTTC
>TRBV20-1|TRBJ1-5|TRBD1|14|once
CSARGTGFNPPQHF
TGCAGTGCTAGAGGGACAGGGTTTAATCCGCCCCAGCATTTT
>TRBV25-1|TRBJ2-5|.|15|.
CASSVGPGTGKTQYF
TGTGCCAGCAGTGTAGGCCCGGGGACGGGTAAGACCCAGTACTTC
>TRBV25-1|TRBJ2-7|.|14|.
CASRDGSNSYEQYF
TGTGCCAGCCGGGACGGCTCCAATTCCTACGAGCAGTACTTC
>TRBV20-1|TRBJ1-2|.|12|once
CSARVTAGGYTF
TGCAGTGCTAGAGTGACAGCCGGGGGCTACACCTTC
>TRBV12-3/TRBV12-4|TRBJ1-1|.|15|.
CASRTGTNMNTEAFF
TGTGCCAGCAGAACCGGGACGAACATGAACACTGAAGCTTTCTTT
>TRBV29-1|TRBJ2-7|TRBD2|15|.
CSVEDRLAGVGEQYF
TGCAGCGTTGAAGACAGGCTAGCGGGAGTGGGGGAGCAGTACTTC
>TRBV6-2/TRBV6-3|TRBJ2-1|.|12|.
CASRRGGDEQFF
TGTGCCAGCAGGAGAGGGGGGGATGAGCAGTTCTTC
>TRBV12-3/TRBV12-4|TRBJ2-7|.|15|.
CASSPEGRGSYEQYF
TGTGCCAGCAGCCCCGAGGGACGGGGGAGCTACGAGCAGTACTTC
>TRBV27|TRBJ2-7|.|15|.
CASSYIGSGSDEQYF
TGTGCCAGCAGTTACATCGGCTCGGGGTCCGACGAGCAGTACTTC
>TRBV2|TRBJ1-4|.|15|once
CASSVIRGGGEKLFF
TGTGCCAGCAGTGTCATAAGGGGAGGCGGGGAAAAACTGTTTTTT
>TRBV7-9|TRBJ1-1|TRBD1|12|once
CLAGTVNTEAFF
TGTCTCGCCGGGACAGTGAACACTGAAGCTTTCTTT
>TRBV29-1|TRBJ2-7|.|13|.
CSVGFLSSYEQYF
TGCAGCGTTGGCTTTTTAAGCTCCTACGAGCAGTACTTC
>TRBV12-3/TRBV12-4|TRBJ2-4|.|15|.
CASSAGMGRANIQYF
TGTGCCAGCAGTGCCGGAATGGGAAGGGCAAACATTCAGTACTTC
>TRBV19|TRBJ1-1|.|15|.
CASSIAGQLNTEAFF
TGTGCCAGTAGTATAGCCGGACAGCTGAACACTGAAGCTTTCTTT
>TRBV20-1|TRBJ2-1|TRBD2|16|.
CSARKRAGGTYNEQFF
TGCAGTGCTAGAAAAAGAGCGGGGGGAACATACAATGAGCAGTTCTTC
>TRBV12-3/TRBV12-4|TRBJ2-2|TRBD2|14|.
CASSSGGDTGELFF
TGTGCCAGCAGTTCGGGGGGGGACACCGGGGAGCTGTTTTTT
>TRBV6-5|TRBJ2-3|TRBD1|16|.
CASSSTGGINTDTQYF
TGTGCCAGCAGTTCGACAGGGGGGATCAACACAGATACGCAGTATTTT
>TRBV5-4|TRBJ2-1|.|14|.
CASSLMGPASEQFF
TGTGCCAGCAGCTTAATGGGGCCCGCGAGTGAGCAGTTCTTC
>TRBV2|TRBJ1-2|.|11|.
CASSVGGGYTF
TGTGCCAGCAGTGTAGGGGGTGGCTACACCTTC
>TRBV2|TRBJ1-6|.|14|few
CASSESSYNSPLHF
TGTGCCAGCAGTGAGAGCTCCTATAATTCACCCCTCCACTTT
>TRBV27|TRBJ2-1|.|11|.
CASSQTEEQFF
TGTGCCAGCAGTCAAACAGAGGAGCAGTTCTTC
>TRBV4-1|TRBJ2-2|.|17|once
CASSQPFGGGPTGELFF
TGCGCCAGCAGCCAGCCCTTTGGAGGGGGCCCTACCGGGGAGCTGTTTTTT
>TRBV25-1|TRBJ2-7|TRBD2|13|.
CATERGSSYEQYF
TGTGCCACCGAGCGGGGTAGCTCCTACGAGCAGTACTTC
>TRBV25-1|TRBJ2-1|.|11|.
CASSGRNEQFF
TGTGCCAGCAGTGGTCGGAATGAGCAGTTCTTC
>TRBV27|TRBJ2-6|.|14|.
CASSFNSGANVLTF
TGTGCCAGCAGTTTCAACTCTGGGGCCAACGTCCTGACTTTC
>TRBV27|TRBJ1-1|TRBD1|17|.
CASSSMGTGLVGTEAFF
TGTGCCAGCAGTTCTATGGGGACAGGGTTAGTTGGCACTGAAGCTTTCTTT